This T cell receptor beta chain came from a study of beta chain features in type 1 diabetes. Looking at the study overall: When patients were set against healthy donors, age, gender and cell yields were similar.

This CDR3 spans 14 amino acids. CDR1 KGHSH and CDR2 LQKENI come from the germline V gene. V shed 5 bases and J shed 8 bases, with 16 bases lying between them. The sequenced template was cDNA made from the entire isolated RNA. Some clones are missing from TCRdb's copy, which holds only in-frame ones; the method was immunoSEQ multiplex PCR. This table has roughly 400,000 clones, roughly 14% appearing once. Input material: naive CD4+ T cells from blood. This sequence originates from a man younger than 45 in good health. The rearrangement joins TRBV18 to TRBJ2-1, with D perhaps TRBD1 (6 bases). The CDR3 DNA is TGTGCCAGCTCATCCATTACAGGGTCCCATGAGCAGTTCTTC. Protein sequence: CASSSITGSHEQFF.